One and the same sample provided the 22 T cell receptor beta chains below, sequenced in a study of blood T cell repertoires in COVID-19. Assay: immunoSEQ multiplex PCR; the TCRdb copy retains only in-frame clones and omits some. The sample contains about 150,000 clones, 75% to 90% of which appear only once. Material for sequencing was peripheral blood. All receptors derive from a man older than 75 with acute or convalescent COVID-19.

V usage is TRBV10-2 and J usage is TRBJ2-1; tentative D call: TRBD1 (6 bases). V was cut by 1 base and J by 9 bases, with 16 bases left in between. From germline, CDR1 is WSHSY and CDR2 SAAADI. This CDR3 is 15 amino acids long. The CDR3 nucleotides are TGCGCCAGCAGTGAGTGGACAGAGAAGAGGAGTGAGCAGTTCTTC. Translation: CASSEWTEKRSEQFF.

This chain connects TRBV28 to TRBJ1-5, with 12 bases matching TRBD1. Germline V gives CDR1 MDHEN, CDR2 SYDVKM. V was pared by 5 bases and J by 6 bases, with 5 bases of the junction left unmatched. CDR3 length equals 15 residues. In nucleotides, the CDR3 is TGTGCCAGCAGTACCGGGACAGGGGGCGTTCAGCCCCAGCATTTT. It yields the protein CASSTGTGGVQPQHF.

The V gene is TRBV7-2, the J gene TRBJ2-1; a weak D match, TRBD2 (5 bases). The V end lost 3 bases, the J end lost 0 bases, and 9 bases lay between the germline ends. The CDR3 totals 15 residues. CDR1 is SGHTA and CDR2 is FQGNSA in the germline V gene. CDR3 region: CASSFERSSYNEQFF. DNA for the CDR3: TGTGCCAGCAGCTTTGAGCGGAGCTCCTACAATGAGCAGTTCTTC. Using reference TRBV7-2 and TRBJ2-1 for the parts outside the CDR3, the full variable domain is GAGVSQSPSNKVTEKGKDVELRCDPISGHTALYWYRQSLGQGLEFLIYFQGNSAPDKSGLPSDRFSAERTGGSVSTLTIQRTQQEDSAVYLCASSFERSSYNEQFFGPGTRLTVL.

The gene calls are TRBV13 and TRBJ1-1; the D is unclear. Between the trimmed V and J ends, which lost 5 bases and 1 base, there was a span of 8 bases. Germline values: CDR1 PRHDT, CDR2 FYEKMQ (reference sequence). There are 13 residues in the CDR3. CDR3 sequence (DNA): TGTGCCAGCAGCGGAGGGTGGAACACTGAAGCTTTCTTT. It specifies CASSGGWNTEAFF.

CDR3 in amino acids: CASNGLGTDTQYF. The CDR3 nucleotides are TGTGCCAGCAATGGGCTCGGCACAGATACGCAGTATTTT. The rearrangement joins TRBV2 to TRBJ2-3; D remains unclear. The germline gives CDR1 SNHLY, CDR2 FYNNEI. Trimming shortened V by 7 bases and J by 1 base, and 9 bases separated the two germline ends. The CDR3 consists of 13 residues.

The chain is built from TRBV6-4 and TRBJ1-1, with a tentative D call TRBD1 (6 bases). The V and J ends lost 7 bases and 7 bases respectively, with 28 bases between them. The CDR3 loop spans 17 amino acids. Germline V gene data show CDR1 as MRHNA and CDR2 as SNTAGT. CDR3 bases: TGTGCCAGCAAAAGAGGGGCGGGGGCTACGAACTGGGATGAAGCTTTCTTT. It is translated as CASKRGAGATNWDEAFF.

This rearrangement joins TRBV5-1 to TRBJ2-1; 10 bases line up with TRBD1. V shed 3 bases, J shed 4 bases, and the junction held 7 bases outside the gene matches. Germline CDR1 SGHRS, CDR2 YFSETQ. The CDR3 consists of 16 residues. The CDR3 is CASSSDRGLPYNEQFF. The CDR3 nucleotides read TGCGCCAGCAGCTCTGACAGGGGGCTACCTTACAATGAGCAGTTCTTC.

V usage is TRBV28 and J usage is TRBJ1-6; 9 nucleotides agree with TRBD1. V lost 6 bases, J lost 7 bases, and 7 bases stayed unmatched. This CDR3 has 15 amino acids. Per the germline V gene, CDR1 is MDHEN and CDR2 is SYDVKM. CDR3 nucleotide sequence: TGTGCCAGCAGGCTATCGGACAGGGGCAATTCACCCCTCCACTTT. This gives the protein CASRLSDRGNSPLHF.

This clone showed up just a few times. V gene TRBV19 combines with J gene TRBJ1-5; D is unresolved. The CDR3 runs to 12 residues. Germline CDR1 and CDR2: LNHDA and SQIVND (reference sequence). Trimming removed 6 bases at V and 4 bases at J, with 7 bases between. This chain's CDR3 is CASRYLNQPQHF. CDR3 DNA sequence: TGTGCCAGTAGATACCTAAATCAGCCCCAGCATTTT.

The chain combines TRBV5-4 with TRBJ2-7; a possible D gene is TRBD1 (5 bases). The germline V gene encodes CDR1 SGHNT and CDR2 YYREEE (reference sequence). V shed 9 bases and J shed 5 bases, with 21 bases lying between them. This CDR3 has 14 amino acids. CDR3: CATTYPGQTHEQYF. The CDR3 DNA follows: TGTGCCACCACATACCCAGGACAAACCCACGAGCAGTACTTC.

The chain carries TRBV6-5 and TRBJ1-5, with TRBD1 identical over 7 bases. The CDR3 is made up of 13 amino acids. The V gene's germline CDR1 is MNHEY and CDR2 SVGAGI. Trimming cost V 6 bases and J 6 bases; bases outside gene matches: 5. CDR3 sequence: CASRTGLGQPQHF. In DNA, the CDR3 is TGTGCCAGCAGGACAGGGCTGGGTCAGCCCCAGCATTTT.

Here the CDR3 DNA reads TGTGCCAGCAGCCAAAACCCCCAGGGTCTTAATGAAAAACTGTTTTTT. It encodes CASSQNPQGLNEKLFF. V is TRBV3-1 (or the pseudogene TRBV3-2) and J is TRBJ1-4; weak D call: TRBD1 (5 bases). The CDR3 contains 16 residues. Looked up from germline, CDR1 is LGHDT and CDR2 is YNNKEL (reference sequence). Trimming cost V 2 bases and J 4 bases, with 14 bases left between them.

This clone has only one observation. V is TRBV9 and J is TRBJ1-5; D is undetermined. Germline V gene data show CDR1 as SGDLS and CDR2 as YYNGEE. This CDR3 contains 15 residues. Trimming stripped 0 bases from V and 3 bases from J, with 10 bases between. The CDR3 coding sequence is TGTGCCAGCAGCGTAGCAGGCGACCACAATCAGCCCCAGCATTTT. This gives the protein CASSVAGDHNQPQHF.

This clone was seen only a few times. The chain couples TRBV12-3 or TRBV12-4 to TRBJ2-7, with unresolved D. This CDR3 region has 13 residues. Trimming pared 1 base from V and 3 bases from J, leaving 7 bases between. CDR3 nucleotide sequence: TGTGCCAGCAGTTTAGGTCCGCGCTACGAGCAGTACTTC. This gives the protein CASSLGPRYEQYF.

This clone was counted a few times. The J gene is TRBJ1-4, the V gene TRBV7-9, with D hard to call. The ends were cut back, 1 base at V and 6 bases at J, with 9 bases in the middle. This CDR3 region has 14 residues. CDR1 and CDR2 (germline): SEHNR, FQNEAQ (reference sequence). The CDR3 spells CASSLGLSDEKLFF. CDR3 sequence (DNA): TGTGCCAGCAGCTTAGGGTTAAGCGATGAAAAACTGTTTTTT.

This clone was counted a few times. Here the CDR3 DNA reads TGTGCCAGCTCGAGGGTGGCAGATACGCAGTATTTT. Residues: CASSRVADTQYF. The V and J genes are TRBV2 and TRBJ2-3, with D possibly TRBD2 on 5 matching bases. Germline assignment: CDR1 SNHLY and CDR2 FYNNEI. The ends were cut back, 8 bases at V and 4 bases at J, with 10 bases in the middle. The CDR3 runs to 12 residues.

This chain connects TRBV27 to TRBJ1-4; TRBD1 matches at 10 bases. V lost 5 bases and J lost 3; bases outside the gene matches: 9. The CDR3 is made up of 17 amino acids. CDR1 MNHEY and CDR2 SMNVEV come from the germline V gene (reference sequence). The CDR3 bases are TGTGCCAGCAGTCCGGGGGACAGGGGATCTTCTAATGAAAAACTGTTTTTT. Translated: CASSPGDRGSSNEKLFF. Full variable domain (outside the CDR3, taken from reference TRBV27 and TRBJ1-4): EAQVTQNPRYLITVTGKKLTVTCSQNMNHEYMSWYRQDPGLGLRQIYYSMNVEVTDKGDVPEGYKVSRKEKRNFPLILESPSPNQTSLYFCASSPGDRGSSNEKLFFGSGTQLSVL.

The chain couples TRBV2 to TRBJ2-3; 13 bases align to TRBD2. The germline V gene encodes CDR1 SNHLY and CDR2 FYNNEI. The CDR3 extends over 17 amino acids. The V gene end was trimmed by 4 bases and the J gene end by 0 bases; junction bases not matched to a gene: 4. Here the CDR3 reads CASSGTSGSPSTDTQYF. CDR3 nucleotides: TGTGCCAGCAGTGGGACTAGCGGGAGTCCTAGCACAGATACGCAGTATTTT.

This clone occurred once. This chain links TRBV5-4 with TRBJ2-7; 7 bases agree with TRBD1. Germline trimming cut 5 bases from V and 1 base from J; bases unmatched to any gene: 9. The length of the CDR3 is 15 residues. Germline V gene data show CDR1 as SGHNT and CDR2 as YYREEE (reference sequence). As DNA, the CDR3 is TGTGCCAGCAGTGCCGGGACAGACCTTTCCTACGAGCAGTACTTC. The encoded protein is CASSAGTDLSYEQYF.

The chain employs TRBV3-1 (or the pseudogene TRBV3-2) and TRBJ2-5; 8 bases fit TRBD2. The CDR3 is 15 amino acids. Per germline, CDR1 LGHDT and CDR2 YNNKEL (reference sequence). J lost 2 bases, V lost 3 bases, and 5 bases had no gene match. The CDR3 is CASSQRIAGQETQYF. CDR3 sequence (DNA): TGTGCCAGCAGCCAGAGGATAGCGGGACAAGAGACCCAGTACTTC.

The rearrangement links TRBV9 to TRBJ2-3, with D maybe TRBD1 (5 bases). V was clipped by 0 bases and J by 2 bases, with 10 bases between them. The V gene's germline CDR1 is SGDLS and CDR2 YYNGEE. The CDR3 contains 15 residues. CDR3 sequence (DNA): TGTGCCAGCAGCGTAGGGGGCACAGTCACAGATACGCAGTATTTT. Residues: CASSVGGTVTDTQYF.

This clone was observed once. V and J are TRBV5-1 and TRBJ1-4; no clear D. V lost 0 bases, J lost 8 bases, and 14 bases lay in between. Germline assignment: CDR1 SGHRS and CDR2 YFSETQ. The CDR3 runs 15 residues. For the CDR3, the DNA is TGCGCCAGCAGCTTGGGCGCGAGAAGTAGCGAAAAACTGTTTTTT. This codes for CASSLGARSSEKLFF.